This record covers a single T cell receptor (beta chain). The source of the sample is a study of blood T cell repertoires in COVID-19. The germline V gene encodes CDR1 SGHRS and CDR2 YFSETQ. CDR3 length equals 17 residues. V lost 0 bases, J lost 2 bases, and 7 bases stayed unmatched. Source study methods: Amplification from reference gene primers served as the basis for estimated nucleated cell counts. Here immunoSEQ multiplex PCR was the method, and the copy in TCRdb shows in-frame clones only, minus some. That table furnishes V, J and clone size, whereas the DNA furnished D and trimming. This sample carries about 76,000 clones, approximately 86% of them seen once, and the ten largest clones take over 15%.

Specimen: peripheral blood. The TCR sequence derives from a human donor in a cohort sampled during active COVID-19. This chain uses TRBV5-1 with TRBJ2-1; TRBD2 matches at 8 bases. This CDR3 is CASSLERSGIAYNEQFF. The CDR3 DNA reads TGCGCCAGCAGCTTGGAGCGTAGCGGGATCGCCTACAATGAGCAGTTCTTC.